This entry is about one T cell receptor beta chain. Its antigen remains unknown. This sample is part of a study of T cells in Graves' hyperthyroidism and ophthalmopathy. General study results and limits: A model using 13 V-J features told ophthalmopathy apart from stable hyperthyroidism. Also found in blood were most expanded thyroid clonotypes above 0.001.

Deletions cut 4 bases from V and 11 bases from J, with 18 bases between. In germline, CDR1 is ENHRY, CDR2 SYGVKD. This CDR3 region has 14 residues. What was amplified from RNA transcripts were TCR beta CDR3 regions. RT-PCR in the first round (using the HTBI primer set) targeted the TCR CDR3. TCRdb recomputed calls from the multiplex PCR reads with MiXCR, one row per CDR3 protein. The sample has nearly 750,000 distinct CDR3 sequences; just over 35% are singletons. The genes are TRBV10-3 and TRBJ1-5; TRBD1 is a possible D gene (5 bases). Sequenced material: blood. The source of this sequence is a woman in her forties with Graves' hyperthyroidism. DNA of the CDR3: TGTGCCATCAGTGGGGGGATCGTGGGAGAGACCCAGCATTTT. It is translated as CAISGGIVGETQHF.